These 25 T cell receptor beta chains were sequenced from one sample in a study of cytomegalovirus exposure and HLA in healthy donors listed by TCRdb under 2017. Libraries were constructed by the immunoSEQ multiplex PCR assay. For the multiplex PCR, a mixture combining 60 forward primers for TCR Vbeta segments and 13 reverse primers for TCR Jbeta segments was used. TCRdb mirrors the immuneACCESS table, restricted to in-frame sequences. Some clones are absent from its copies; in checked studies, under half trace to an unresolved V gene, and the reason for the others is unknown. The sample table lists around 150,000 clones, less than 80% of them with a count of one. The ten largest clonotypes hold roughly 1.9% of the sample. Input material: PBMCs. All receptors come from a man between 35 and 55 years old in good health and CMV-seronegative.

The V and J genes are TRBV5-1 and TRBJ2-1, with D possibly matching TRBD1 (5 bases). The ends were cut back, 0 bases at V and 5 bases at J, with 9 bases in the middle. The CDR3 has 14 amino acids. The germline gives CDR1 SGHRS, CDR2 YFSETQ. The CDR3 loop is CASSLEQAHNEQFF. The CDR3 coding sequence is TGCGCCAGCAGCTTGGAACAGGCTCACAATGAGCAGTTCTTC.

This chain links TRBV6-6 with TRBJ2-7, with D possibly being TRBD1 (5 bases). Germline CDR1 reads MNHNY; CDR2 reads SVGAGI (reference sequence). This CDR3 region has 15 residues. Trimming left V 6 bases short and J 1 base short, with 16 bases between. The CDR3 nucleotides are TGTGCCAGCAGCCCAGGGAATTTAGGATCCTACGAGCAGTACTTC. This gives the protein CASSPGNLGSYEQYF.

The genes are TRBV11-3 and TRBJ2-1, with 8 bases lining up with TRBD1. Losses at the gene ends were 5 bases for V and 8 bases for J; bases not matched to a gene: 11. CDR3 length: 15 residues. The germline CDR1 and CDR2 sequences are SGHNT and YENEEA. Here the CDR3 reads CASSPEPGGFDEQFF. CDR3 nucleotide sequence: TGTGCCAGCAGCCCAGAACCAGGGGGCTTCGATGAGCAGTTCTTC.

This chain uses TRBV27 with TRBJ2-3; 7 bases map to TRBD2. The trim removed 7 bases at V and 1 base at J, leaving 5 bases unmatched. Germline CDR1 and CDR2: MNHEY and SMNVEV (reference sequence). The CDR3 has 14 residues. The CDR3 DNA sequence: TGTGCCAGCATGGCGGGGAGGGGCACAGATACGCAGTATTTT. Translating it yields CASMAGRGTDTQYF.

The V and J genes are TRBV28 and TRBJ2-7; TRBD1 aligns across 9 bases. From germline, CDR1 is MDHEN and CDR2 SYDVKM. The CDR3 runs to 15 residues. The V segment lost 5 bases and the J segment 6 bases; nucleotides outside the gene matches: 11. CDR3 sequence reads: CASSAPGQGLGEQYF. The CDR3 nucleotides are TGTGCCAGCAGTGCCCCGGGACAGGGCCTTGGCGAGCAGTACTTC.

The V and J genes are TRBV20-1 and TRBJ2-7, with 7 bases fitting TRBD2. V was pared by 0 bases and J by 9 bases, with 2 bases of the junction left unmatched. Germline V gene data show CDR1 as DFQATT and CDR2 as SNEGSKA (reference sequence). This CDR3 spans 11 amino acids. CDR3: CSAREGRGQYF. The CDR3 nucleotides are TGCAGTGCTAGAGAGGGGAGGGGGCAGTACTTC.

The chain couples TRBV4-1 to TRBJ2-2; 7 bases are a match to TRBD1. The germline gives CDR1 MGHRA, CDR2 YSYEKL. The CDR3 contains 19 residues. The J segment lost 7 bases and the V segment lost 1 base, leaving 18 bases of the junction unmatched. The CDR3 DNA follows: TGCGCCAGCAGCCAAGTGACAGGGTCTTTTAGGGAACTTCTCGGGGAGCTGTTTTTT. Its translation is CASSQVTGSFRELLGELFF.

This clone was found a few times. The gene calls are TRBV6-6 and TRBJ2-5; TRBD1 matches 7 bases. Looked up from germline, CDR1 is MNHNY and CDR2 is SVGAGI (reference sequence). The CDR3 has 13 amino acids. Losses at the gene ends were 8 bases for V and 5 bases for J; bases not matched to a gene: 8. The CDR3 DNA sequence: TGTGCCAGCCATGACAGGGTCTTTGAGACCCAGTACTTC. Protein: CASHDRVFETQYF.

About this clone: At one boundary the junction diverges from the germline segment, which might be a read error. The CDR3 here is CSSSSLAGAYEQYF. CDR3 in DNA: TGTTCCAGCAGCTCACTAGCGGGGGCCTACGAGCAGTACTTC. The genes are TRBV7-9 and TRBJ2-7, with 11 bases lining up with TRBD2. Germline V CDR1 and CDR2: SEHNR, FQNEAQ (reference sequence). This CDR3 contains 14 residues.

Of note for this clone: Other DNA sequences in the same sample also yield this CDR3. V gene TRBV28 combines with J gene TRBJ1-3; tentative D call: TRBD1 (6 bases). Germline CDR1 is MDHEN and CDR2 is SYDVKM. This CDR3 region has 15 residues. The V end was cut by 5 bases, the J end by 3 bases, with 14 bases between. Here the CDR3 reads CASSLLTGSGNTIYF. In DNA, the CDR3 is TGTGCCAGCAGTCTATTGACAGGAAGTGGAAACACCATATATTTT. Supplemented by reference TRBV28 and TRBJ1-3, the full variable domain reads DVKVTQSSRYLVKRTGEKVFLECVQDMDHENMFWYRQDPGLGLRLIYFSYDVKMKEKGDIPEGYSVSREKKERFSLILESASTNQTSMYLCASSLLTGSGNTIYFGEGSWLTVV.

J is TRBJ2-1 and V is TRBV5-1, with TRBD2 matching 7 bases. Germline V gene lookup returns CDR1 SGHRS and CDR2 YFSETQ. With V trimmed by 0 bases and J by 8 bases, 8 bases remained unmatched. The CDR3 contains 15 residues. CDR3 in amino acids: CASSLGAGMMDEQFF. The CDR3 DNA reads TGCGCCAGCAGCTTGGGAGCGGGAATGATGGATGAGCAGTTCTTC. The full variable domain, in which reference TRBV5-1 and TRBJ2-1 provide the parts outside the CDR3, is KAGVTQTPRYLIKTRGQQVTLSCSPISGHRSVSWYQQTPGQGLQFLFEYFSETQRNKGNFPGRFSGRQFSNSRSEMNVSTLELGDSALYLCASSLGAGMMDEQFFGPGTRLTVL.

This chain joins TRBV7-6 and TRBJ2-3; TRBD2 aligns across 12 bases. The CDR3 runs 15 residues. Germline V gene lookup returns CDR1 SGHVS and CDR2 FNYEAQ. V lost 5 bases, J lost 6 bases, and 6 bases stayed unmatched. CDR3 residues: CASSTRLAGADTQYF. The CDR3 region has the DNA TGTGCCAGCAGCACCCGACTAGCGGGAGCGGATACGCAGTATTTT.

CDR3 residues: CASSPQTGGDGSYNEQFF. CDR3 bases: TGTGCCAGCAGCCCCCAAACTGGCGGTGACGGCTCCTACAATGAGCAGTTCTTC. This chain uses TRBV21-1 with TRBJ2-1; the table names TRBD2, a call not compared with the DNA. TRBV21-1 is listed as a pseudogene. The CDR3 extends over 18 amino acids.

The chain is built from TRBV28 and TRBJ2-7, with D possibly being TRBD2 (7 bases). V was trimmed by 5 bases and J by 3 bases, leaving 17 bases between them. The germline CDR1 and CDR2 sequences are MDHEN and SYDVKM. The CDR3 sequence is 15 residues long. This chain's CDR3 is CASSAGGRINYEQYF. Written as DNA, the CDR3 is TGTGCCAGCAGTGCCGGGGGGCGTATTAACTACGAGCAGTACTTC.

The chain is built from TRBV5-6 and TRBJ1-2; D perhaps matches TRBD1 (5 bases). The V gene's germline CDR1 is SGHDT and CDR2 YYEEEE. The CDR3 length is 13 residues. V lost 0 bases, J lost 5 bases, and 8 bases lay in between. The CDR3 sequence: CASSLGGGYGYTF. Written as DNA, the CDR3 is TGTGCCAGCAGCTTGGGGGGCGGTTATGGCTACACCTTC. Variable domain in full (rest from reference TRBV5-6 and TRBJ1-2): DAGVTQSPTHLIKTRGQQVTLRCSPKSGHDTVSWYQQALGQGPQFIFQYYEEEERQRGNFPDRFSGHQFPNYSSELNVNALLLGDSALYLCASSLGGGYGYTFGSGTRLTVV.

The rearrangement uses TRBV28 and TRBJ2-7; TRBD2 matches at 13 bases. Trimming cost V 6 bases and J 5 bases; bases outside gene matches: 10. The CDR3 totals 16 residues. The germline CDR1 and CDR2 sequences are MDHEN and SYDVKM. This chain's CDR3 is CASRELAGGRAHEQYF. CDR3 DNA: TGTGCCAGCAGAGAACTAGCGGGAGGGAGGGCCCACGAGCAGTACTTC.

V usage is TRBV4-1 and J usage is TRBJ2-2, with a tentative D call TRBD2 (7 bases). CDR1 MGHRA and CDR2 YSYEKL come from the germline V gene. The V end lost 1 base, the J end lost 5 bases, and 14 bases lay between the germline ends. The CDR3 runs to 16 residues. The CDR3 DNA is TGCGCCAGCAGCCAAGTAGGGGGGGCTAAGACCGGGGAGCTGTTTTTT. Its translation: CASSQVGGAKTGELFF.

J is TRBJ1-2 and V is TRBV18; 8 nucleotides match TRBD1. This CDR3 contains 14 residues. Unmatched junction bases numbered 10, after V lost 3 bases and J lost 10 bases. The germline V gene encodes CDR1 KGHSH and CDR2 LQKENI. The CDR3 sequence is CASSPAKGQGAYTF. In nucleotides, the CDR3 is TGTGCCAGCTCACCGGCAAAAGGACAGGGCGCCTACACCTTC.

The rearrangement uses TRBV28 and TRBJ2-7; the match to TRBD2 covers 12 bases. Looked up from germline, CDR1 is MDHEN and CDR2 is SYDVKM. V lost 5 bases and J lost 7; bases outside the gene matches: 3. The CDR3 is 13 residues long. In nucleotides, the CDR3 is TGTGCCAGCAGTATACTAGCGGGAGGTGAGCAGTACTTC. Translated, it gives CASSILAGGEQYF.

The V call is TRBV5-1, the J call TRBJ2-7; perhaps TRBD2 as D (5 bases). CDR1 SGHRS and CDR2 YFSETQ come from the germline V gene. V lost 0 bases and J 3 bases, leaving 13 bases between the germline ends. The CDR3 is 15 residues long. The DNA for the CDR3 is TGCGCCAGCAGCTTGGGGAGGTTGTGGGGCTACGAGCAGTACTTC. Protein product: CASSLGRLWGYEQYF. The whole variable domain, remainder taken from reference TRBV5-1 and TRBJ2-7, is KAGVTQTPRYLIKTRGQQVTLSCSPISGHRSVSWYQQTPGQGLQFLFEYFSETQRNKGNFPGRFSGRQFSNSRSEMNVSTLELGDSALYLCASSLGRLWGYEQYFGPGTRLTVT.

The chain is built from TRBV7-6 and TRBJ2-6; 8 bases align to TRBD2. The CDR3 covers 16 residues. After removal of 2 bases from V and 1 base from J, the junction contained 1 base not matched to a gene. The germline CDR1 and CDR2 sequences are SGHVS and FNYEAQ. The CDR3: CASSLTGGSGANVLTF. The CDR3 nucleotides are TGTGCCAGCAGCTTAACGGGAGGGTCTGGGGCCAACGTCCTGACTTTC.

The CDR3 reads CASSRREVGNIQYF. DNA for the CDR3: TGCGCCAGCAGCCGGCGGGAGGTCGGAAACATTCAGTACTTC. The chain links TRBV5-1 to TRBJ2-4, with 8 bases aligning to TRBD2. The CDR3 has 14 amino acids. V lost 4 bases and J lost 6; bases outside the gene matches: 6. From germline, CDR1 is SGHRS and CDR2 YFSETQ.

This clone has ten or more counts. The chain is built from TRBV7-9 and TRBJ1-5; tentatively, D is TRBD1 (6 bases). CDR1 and CDR2 from the germline V gene are SEHNR and FQNEAQ (reference sequence). There are 14 residues in the CDR3. With 0 bases removed from V and 5 bases from J, the gap between germline ends came to 8 bases. The CDR3 nucleotides are TGTGCCAGCAGCTTAGCCAGGGGAGATCAGCCCCAGCATTTT. Protein product: CASSLARGDQPQHF.

The chain links TRBV2 to TRBJ2-7; 9 bases are shared with TRBD2. Trimming cost V 4 bases and J 4 bases; bases outside gene matches: 8. Looked up from germline, CDR1 is SNHLY and CDR2 is FYNNEI. The CDR3 runs to 15 residues. The DNA for the CDR3 is TGTGCCAGCAGTGCCACTCTAGCGGGGATATACGAGCAGTACTTC. As protein: CASSATLAGIYEQYF.

This chain links TRBV14 with TRBJ2-7, with a weak D call TRBD1 (6 bases). The CDR3 is 15 amino acids. Germline CDR1 is SGHDN and CDR2 is FVKESK. Trimming shortened V by 1 base and J by 2 bases, and 12 bases separated the two germline ends. In DNA form, the CDR3 reads TGTGCCAGCAGCCAAGGGCAGGGGATCCCCTACGAGCAGTACTTC. Translated: CASSQGQGIPYEQYF.